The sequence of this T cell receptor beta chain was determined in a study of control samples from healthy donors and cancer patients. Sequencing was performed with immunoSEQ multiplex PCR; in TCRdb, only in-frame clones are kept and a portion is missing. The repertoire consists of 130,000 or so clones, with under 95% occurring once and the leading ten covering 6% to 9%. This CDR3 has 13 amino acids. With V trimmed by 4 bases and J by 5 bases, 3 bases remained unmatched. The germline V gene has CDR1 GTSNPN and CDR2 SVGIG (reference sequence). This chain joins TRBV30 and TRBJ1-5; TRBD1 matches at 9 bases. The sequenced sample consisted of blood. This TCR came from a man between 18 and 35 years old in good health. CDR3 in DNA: TGTGCCTGGAAACAGGGGGCTGATCAGCCCCAGCATTTT. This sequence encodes CAWKQGADQPQHF. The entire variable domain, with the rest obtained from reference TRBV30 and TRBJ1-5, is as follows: SQTIHQWPATLVQPVGSPLSLECTVEGTSNPNLYWYRQAAGRGLQLLFYSVGIGQISSEVPQNLSASRPQDRQFILSSKKLLLSDSGFYLCAWKQGADQPQHFGDGTRLSIL.